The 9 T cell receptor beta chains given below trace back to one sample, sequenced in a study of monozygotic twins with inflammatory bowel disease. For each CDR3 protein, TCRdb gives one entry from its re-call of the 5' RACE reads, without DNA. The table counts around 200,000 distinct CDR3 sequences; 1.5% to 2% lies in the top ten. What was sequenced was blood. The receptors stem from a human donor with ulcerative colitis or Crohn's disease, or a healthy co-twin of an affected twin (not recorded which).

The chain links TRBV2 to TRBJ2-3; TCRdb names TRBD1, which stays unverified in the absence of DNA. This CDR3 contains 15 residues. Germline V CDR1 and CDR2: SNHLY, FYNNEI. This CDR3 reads CASREGRGGQDTQYF. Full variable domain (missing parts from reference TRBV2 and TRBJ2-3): EPEVTQTPSHQVTQMGQEVILRCVPISNHLYFYWYRQILGQKVEFLVSFYNNEISEKSEIFDDQFSVERPDGSNFTLKIRSTKLEDSAMYFCASREGRGGQDTQYFGPGTRLTVL.

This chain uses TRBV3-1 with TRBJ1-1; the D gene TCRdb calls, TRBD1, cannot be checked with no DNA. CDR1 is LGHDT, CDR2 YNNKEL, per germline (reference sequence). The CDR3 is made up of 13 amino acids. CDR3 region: CASSTDSLTEAFF.

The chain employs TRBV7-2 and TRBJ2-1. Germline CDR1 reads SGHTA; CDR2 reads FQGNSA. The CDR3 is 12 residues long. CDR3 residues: CASSLVRDEQFF.

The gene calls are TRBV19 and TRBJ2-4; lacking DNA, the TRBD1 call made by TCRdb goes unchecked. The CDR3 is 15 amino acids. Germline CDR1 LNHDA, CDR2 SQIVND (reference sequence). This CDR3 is CASSGKGATKNIQYF. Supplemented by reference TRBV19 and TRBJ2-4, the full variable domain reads DGGITQSPKYLFRKEGQNVTLSCEQNLNHDAMYWYRQDPGQGLRLIYYSQIVNDFQKGDIAEGYSVSREKKESFPLTVTSAQKNPTAFYLCASSGKGATKNIQYFGAGTRLSVL.

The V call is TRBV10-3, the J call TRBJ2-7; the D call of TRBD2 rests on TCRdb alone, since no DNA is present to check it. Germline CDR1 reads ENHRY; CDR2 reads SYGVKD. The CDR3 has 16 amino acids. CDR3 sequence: CAISEPGTPGAYEQYF.

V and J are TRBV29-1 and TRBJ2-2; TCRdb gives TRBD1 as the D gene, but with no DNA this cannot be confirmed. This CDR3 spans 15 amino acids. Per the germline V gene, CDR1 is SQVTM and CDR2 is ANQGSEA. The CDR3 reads CSVLWGQGVAGELFF.

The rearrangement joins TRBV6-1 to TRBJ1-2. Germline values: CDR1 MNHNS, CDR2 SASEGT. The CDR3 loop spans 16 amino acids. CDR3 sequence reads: CASSAHPASEGYGYTF.

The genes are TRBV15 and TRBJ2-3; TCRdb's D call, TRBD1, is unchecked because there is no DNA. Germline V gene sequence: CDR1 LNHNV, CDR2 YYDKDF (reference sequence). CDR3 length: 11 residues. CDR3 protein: CATSTGPTQYF.

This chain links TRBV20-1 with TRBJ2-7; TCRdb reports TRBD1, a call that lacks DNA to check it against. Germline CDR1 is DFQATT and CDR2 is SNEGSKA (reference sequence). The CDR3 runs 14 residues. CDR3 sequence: CSARHGQLSYEQYF.